The 9 T cell receptor beta chains given below trace back to one sample, sequenced in a study of Graves' ophthalmopathy and Graves' hyperthyroidism. The study amplified TCR beta CDR3 regions using RNA transcripts. The first-round RT-PCR employed HTBI primers together with the Qiagen OneStep RT-PCR kit. A multiplex PCR was then performed as the second round. TCRdb reprocessed the multiplex PCR reads via MiXCR and lists one record per CDR3 protein. The profile covers 650,000 to 800,000 distinct CDR3 sequences, with about 40% appearing a single time and over 2.5% taken by the ten largest. The sequenced material came from peripheral blood. These receptors came from an adult man with Graves' ophthalmopathy.

The chain carries TRBV29-1 and TRBJ1-2; 8 nucleotides align to TRBD1. V lost 8 bases to trimming and J lost 6 bases; unmatched junction nucleotides: 8. Germline V lookup: CDR1 SQVTM, CDR2 ANQGSEA. This CDR3 region has 12 residues. CDR3 DNA sequence: TGCAGCCAAGTAGGACAGGGCGATGGCTACACCTTC. It is translated as CSQVGQGDGYTF. The variable domain in full, with the rest retrieved from reference TRBV29-1 and TRBJ1-2, is SAVISQKPSRDICQRGTSLTIQCQVDSQVTMMFWYRQQPGQSLTLIATANQGSEATYESGFVIDKFPISRPNLTFSTLTVSNMSPEDSSIYLCSQVGQGDGYTFGSGTRLTVV.

This clonotype was seen more than once but under ten times. The rearrangement links TRBV19 to TRBJ2-6; tentatively, D is TRBD2 (5 bases). The CDR3 has 14 amino acids. V lost 8 bases, J lost 4 bases, and 12 bases lay in between. Germline CDR1 reads LNHDA; CDR2 reads SQIVND (reference sequence). As DNA, the CDR3 is TGTGCCAGTGCCCTTACGGGGGGGGCCAACGTCCTGACTTTC. This encodes CASALTGGANVLTF.

This clonotype was counted a single time. The chain joins TRBV12-3 or TRBV12-4 to TRBJ1-1; TRBD1 matches 8 bases. V was clipped by 5 bases and J by 0 bases; unmatched bases: 8. The CDR3 is 16 amino acids. The chain's CDR3 is CASSRTGIVMNTEAFF. The CDR3 nucleotides are TGTGCCAGCAGTCGGACAGGGATCGTGATGAACACTGAAGCTTTCTTT.

This clonotype was detected many times. The chain employs TRBV4-2 and TRBJ2-5, with a tentative D call TRBD1 (5 bases). V was cut by 3 bases and J by 4 bases, with 9 bases left in between. Germline V CDR1 and CDR2: LGHNA, YNFKEQ. There are 13 residues in the CDR3. The CDR3 sequence: CASSQSQGETQYF. The CDR3 region has the DNA TGTGCCAGCAGCCAGAGCCAGGGAGAGACCCAGTACTTC.

The chain has TRBV25-1 and TRBJ1-6; TRBD1 aligns across 11 bases. The ends lost 8 bases at V and 9 bases at J; junction bases unmatched: 3. This CDR3 has 13 residues. Germline CDR1 and CDR2: MGHDK and SYGVNS. Here the CDR3 reads CASQGQGASPLHF. CDR3 bases: TGTGCCAGCCAAGGACAGGGGGCTTCACCCCTCCACTTT.

The rearrangement joins TRBV19 to TRBJ1-1; no definite D call. Germline CDR1 is LNHDA and CDR2 is SQIVND (reference sequence). Trimming left V 11 bases short and J 5 bases short, with 24 bases between. The CDR3 has 15 residues. CDR3 loop: CAWGEFQSDGTEAFF. The DNA for the CDR3 is TGTGCCTGGGGTGAATTTCAGTCAGACGGGACTGAAGCTTTCTTT.

The chain recombines TRBV7-8 with TRBJ1-5, with 9 bases fitting TRBD1. This CDR3 spans 15 amino acids. V was pared by 7 bases and J by 5 bases, with 9 bases of the junction left unmatched. Germline lookup yields CDR1 SGHVS and CDR2 FQNEAQ. CDR3 nucleotides: TGTGCCAGCAATACCGGGGACAGGGAACATCAGCCCCAGCATTTT. This codes for CASNTGDREHQPQHF.

The V gene is TRBV7-9, the J gene TRBJ2-3; 8 nucleotides line up with TRBD2. J gave up 2 bases and V 4 bases, and 8 bases lay outside the gene matches. CDR3 length: 16 residues. CDR1 and CDR2 (germline): SEHNR, FQNEAQ (reference sequence). The CDR3 DNA reads as TGTGCCAGCAGCTATAGGACTAGCTGGGACACAGATACGCAGTATTTT. Translation gives CASSYRTSWDTDTQYF.

About this clonotype itself: A much larger clonotype is one base distant, so this may be a read error. V and J are TRBV7-3 and TRBJ2-7; TRBD1 matches at 10 bases. With the DNA end fitting TRBJ2-5 better, the J assignment may be wrong. The CDR3 has 15 residues. Germline CDR1 is SGHTA and CDR2 is FQGTGA. CDR3 bases: TGTGCCAGCAGCTCGGGACAGGGGATGCATGAGACCCAGTACTTC. Protein: CASSSGQGMHETQYF.